This TCR beta chain was retrieved from a study of blood T cell repertoires in COVID-19. Profiled with immunoSEQ multiplex PCR; TCRdb holds only in-frame clones, not every one. The repertoire includes approximately 440,000 clones, roughly 90% of them detected once, and approximately 0.7% sits in the top ten. V was cut by 6 bases and J by 0 bases, with 9 bases left in between. The CDR3 sequence is 14 residues long. Germline loops: CDR1 ENHRY, CDR2 SYGVKD. Participants' own reports of clinical history determined their cohort assignment. The chain employs TRBV10-3 and TRBJ1-3; no reliable D call. This TCR derives from a woman younger than 30 who had recovered from COVID-19. Specimen: PBMCs or T cells enriched from blood (not recorded which). The DNA of the CDR3 is TGTGCCATCAGGCCAGACAACTCTGGAAACACCATATATTTT. It codes for CAIRPDNSGNTIYF.